The present T cell receptor beta chain was sequenced within a study of radiotherapy plus CTLA-4 blockade in lung cancer. Study-wide background: Objective responses emerged in about 20% of patients, and 31% attained disease control. Findings and caveats of the study: Alongside interferon-beta, early blood T cell clone dynamics were reportedly the best predictor of response.

Repertoires were generated with immunoSEQ multiplex PCR, while TCRdb's copy carries only in-frame clones and drops some. The sample contains tens of thousands of clones, approximately 70% of which appear only once. Deletions cut 4 bases from V and 3 bases from J, with 12 bases between. Germline V lookup: CDR1 MDHEN, CDR2 SYDVKM. The CDR3 spans 14 residues. As concerns this clone: Its antigen is unidentified.

V gene TRBV28 combines with J gene TRBJ1-2, with D tentatively TRBD1 (6 bases). This clonotype originated in a human donor with non-small cell lung cancer who had stable disease on radiotherapy plus ipilimumab. The sample in question was peripheral blood, obtained from a patient treated with radiotherapy plus ipilimumab. CDR3 region: CASSSGAPYYGYTF. As DNA, the CDR3 is TGTGCCAGCAGTTCAGGGGCCCCCTACTATGGCTACACCTTC.